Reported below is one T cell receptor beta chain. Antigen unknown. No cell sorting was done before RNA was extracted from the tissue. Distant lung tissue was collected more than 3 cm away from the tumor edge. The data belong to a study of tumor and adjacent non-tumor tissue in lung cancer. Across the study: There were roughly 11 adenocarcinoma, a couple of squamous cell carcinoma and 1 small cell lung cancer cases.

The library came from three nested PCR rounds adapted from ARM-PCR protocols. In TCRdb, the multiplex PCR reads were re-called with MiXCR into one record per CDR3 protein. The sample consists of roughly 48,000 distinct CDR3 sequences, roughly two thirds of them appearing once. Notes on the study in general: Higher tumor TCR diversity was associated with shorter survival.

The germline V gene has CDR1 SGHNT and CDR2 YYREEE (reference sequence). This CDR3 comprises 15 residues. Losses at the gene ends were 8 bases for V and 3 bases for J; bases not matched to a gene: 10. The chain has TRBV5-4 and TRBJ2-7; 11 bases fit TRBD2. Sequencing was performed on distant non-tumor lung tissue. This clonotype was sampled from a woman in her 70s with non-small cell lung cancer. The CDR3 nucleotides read TGTGCCAGTAACCCGGGACTAGCGGACCTCTACGAGCAGTACTTC. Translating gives CASNPGLADLYEQYF.